These T cell receptor beta chains were read from a single sample in a study of blood T cells in healthy people across ages. TCRdb reanalysed the 5' RACE reads using MiXCR and keeps one entry per CDR3 protein. The sample shows hundreds of thousands of distinct CDR3 sequences, more than 20% of them seen only once. The same specimen was also included in a second study, on T cells of mothers and their children.

The sample taken for sequencing was blood. The receptors shown here come from a boy aged 5-17 years in good health. CDR3s include the opening cysteine and the closing phenylalanine or tryptophan. D genes are given only for firm matches. Clone size is not always given. Where it is, it says once, few, many or a class for expanded clones.

TRBJ2-1,TRBD2,TRBV20-1,few,TGCAGTGCTAGAGATCTTAGAGGGCTAGCGGATTACAATGAGCAGTTCTTC,CSARDLRGLADYNEQFF
TRBJ1-5,-,TRBV4-1,-,TGCGCCAGCAGCCAAGATAGGCCGGGTCAGCCCCAGCATTTT,CASSQDRPGQPQHF
TRBJ2-1,TRBD1,TRBV14,few,TGTGCCAGCAGCCAATCGGGGACAGGGACAGTAAATGAGCAGTTCTTC,CASSQSGTGTVNEQFF
TRBJ2-7,-,TRBV10-3,-,TGTGCCATCAAGGGAGACAAATACGAGCAGTACTTC,CAIKGDKYEQYF
TRBJ2-1,TRBD2,TRBV3-1,-,TGTGCCAGTAGCCAAGATCTACTAGCGGGAGGGCAAGAGCAGTTCTTC,CASSQDLLAGGQEQFF
TRBJ1-1,TRBD1,TRBV20-1,-,TGCAGTGCTGGGGGGACAGGGAGAGGTATGAACACTGAAGCTTTCTTT,CSAGGTGRGMNTEAFF
TRBJ2-7,-,TRBV12-5,few,TGTGCTAGTGGCATCTGGGACACTTCCTACGAGCAGTACTTC,CASGIWDTSYEQYF
TRBJ2-5,TRBD2,TRBV29-1,-,TGCAGCGTTGAGGAGCTAGCGGGAGGTGACGAGACCCAGTACTTC,CSVEELAGGDETQYF
TRBJ2-5,-,TRBV5-1,-,TGCGCCAGCAGCTTGGTGGCGTCCGAAGAGACCCAGTACTTC,CASSLVASEETQYF
TRBJ1-4,TRBD1,TRBV6-1,once,TGTGCCAGCAATATCGACAGGGTTGACGGAAAACTGTTTTTT,CASNIDRVDGKLFF
TRBJ1-2,-,TRBV29-1,few,TGCAGCGTTGAACCAGTCTATGGCTACACCTTC,CSVEPVYGYTF